This TCR beta chain appears in the sequencing data of a study of blood T cell repertoires in COVID-19. On the study more broadly: The analysed material was cDNA or gDNA that came from T cells, B-cell-depleted T cells, or PBMCs.

Data came from immunoSEQ multiplex PCR; TCRdb stores just in-frame clones and leaves some out. This table has about 58,000 clones, 80% to 90% appearing once. CDR3 length: 16 residues. From germline, CDR1 is MGHRA and CDR2 YSYEKL. V shed 4 bases and J 7 bases; nucleotides not matched to a gene: 16. Sequenced material: peripheral blood. This sequence originates from a woman in her seventies with active COVID-19. The gene calls are TRBV4-1 and TRBJ2-7; 7 bases fit TRBD1. DNA for the CDR3: TGCGCCAGCAGCCCTAGTCCGGGACAGAGCGTTACGGAGCAGTACTTC. Its translation is CASSPSPGQSVTEQYF.